The following is a TCR beta chain sequence with its context. With autoimmune disease history or systemic immunosuppression, patients were excluded. The sample belongs to a study of OX40 agonist ivuxolimab in advanced cancers. Here immunoSEQ multiplex PCR was the method, and the copy in TCRdb shows in-frame clones only, minus some. The sample shows fewer than 30,000 clones, just over 90% of them seen only once. The sequence came from an adult with an advanced solid tumor such as melanoma, head and neck, liver or kidney cancer. The source material was CD4+ or CD8+ T cells sorted from blood, sampled in a trial of the OX40 agonist ivuxolimab.

The DNA of the CDR3 is TGTGCCAGCAGCGTAGAGGGACAGGGGGACATTCAGTACTTC. It is translated as CASSVEGQGDIQYF. This chain joins TRBV9 and TRBJ2-4, with 11 bases aligning to TRBD1. This CDR3 spans 14 amino acids. V shed 0 bases and J 8 bases; nucleotides not matched to a gene: 1. CDR1 is SGDLS, CDR2 YYNGEE, per germline.